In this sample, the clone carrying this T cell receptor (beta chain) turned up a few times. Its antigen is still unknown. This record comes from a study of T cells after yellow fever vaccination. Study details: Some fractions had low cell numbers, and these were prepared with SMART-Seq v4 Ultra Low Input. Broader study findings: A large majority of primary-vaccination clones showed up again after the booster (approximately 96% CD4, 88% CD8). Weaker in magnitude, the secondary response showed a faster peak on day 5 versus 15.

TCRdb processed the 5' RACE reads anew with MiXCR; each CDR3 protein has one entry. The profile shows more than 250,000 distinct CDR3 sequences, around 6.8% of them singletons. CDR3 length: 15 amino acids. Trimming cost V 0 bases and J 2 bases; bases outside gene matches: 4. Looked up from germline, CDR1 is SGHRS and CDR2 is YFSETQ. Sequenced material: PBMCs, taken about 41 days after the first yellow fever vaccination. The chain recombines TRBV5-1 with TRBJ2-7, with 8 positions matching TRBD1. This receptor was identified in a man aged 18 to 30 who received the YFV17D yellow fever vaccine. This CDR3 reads CASSLGQGAPYEQYV. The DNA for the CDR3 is TGCGCCAGCAGCTTGGGGCAGGGGGCCCCCTACGAGCAGTACGTC.